What follows are 12 T cell receptor beta chains derived from one specimen sequenced in a study of long-term antiretroviral therapy in people with HIV. Version v3.0 of the immunoSEQ assay was performed at survey level. This table comes from immunoSEQ multiplex PCR, and its TCRdb copy is limited to in-frame clones, with some not included. Of 25,000 to 30,000 clones listed, about four fifths are singletons. The sample in question was unsorted PBMCs, obtained 3 years after starting antiretroviral therapy. All receptors derive from a man in his forties or fifties with HIV.

This chain links TRBV4-1 with TRBJ2-3; D remains unclear. Per the germline V gene, CDR1 is MGHRA and CDR2 is YSYEKL. V dropped 0 bases and J dropped 1 base, with 8 bases sitting between them. CDR3 length: 15 amino acids. CDR3 amino acids: CASSQDPGRTDTQYF. Written as DNA, the CDR3 is TGCGCCAGCAGCCAAGACCCAGGCCGCACAGATACGCAGTATTTT.

The CDR3 DNA follows: TGTGCCAGCAGCCTCAACAGGGGCACCGGGGAGCTGTTTTTT. Translation: CASSLNRGTGELFF. V and J are TRBV14 and TRBJ2-2; 7 bases fit TRBD1. Germline-derived CDR1 and CDR2 are SGHDN and FVKESK. The length of the CDR3 is 14 residues. Trimming took 4 bases from V and 4 from J; bases not matched to a gene: 3. Supplemented by reference TRBV14 and TRBJ2-2, the full variable domain reads EAGVTQFPSHSVIEKGQTVTLRCDPISGHDNLYWYRRVMGKEIKFLLHFVKESKQDESGMPNNRFLAERTGGTYSTLKVQPAELEDSGVYFCASSLNRGTGELFFGEGSRLTVL.

The chain links TRBV10-3 to TRBJ2-3, with TRBD2 as a possible D gene (5 bases). V was cut by 7 bases and J by 3 bases, with 11 bases left in between. Germline CDR1 and CDR2: ENHRY and SYGVKD. This CDR3 has 13 amino acids. The CDR3 region is CAIMTRGTDTQYF. CDR3 bases: TGTGCCATCATGACCCGCGGGACAGATACGCAGTATTTT.

The chain links TRBV29-1 to TRBJ1-1; TRBD1 is a possible D gene (6 bases). CDR1 is SQVTM, CDR2 ANQGSEA, per germline. Deletions cut 4 bases from V and 8 bases from J, with 14 bases between. This CDR3 is 12 amino acids long. The CDR3 loop is CSVVGGLIEAFF. CDR3 bases: TGCAGCGTTGTGGGGGGGCTAATCGAAGCTTTCTTT.

The rearrangement links TRBV10-2 to TRBJ2-1; 9 nucleotides line up with TRBD2. Germline-derived CDR1 and CDR2 are WSHSY and SAAADI. The CDR3 spans 17 residues. Germline trimming cut 1 base from V and 2 bases from J; bases unmatched to any gene: 6. In DNA, the CDR3 is TGCGCCAGCAGTGAGTACGTCGGACTAGCGACCTACAATGAGCAGTTCTTC. This encodes CASSEYVGLATYNEQFF.

This clone has only a few counts. This chain links TRBV19 with TRBJ2-2; D gene ambiguous. V was pared by 4 bases and J by 0 bases, with 3 bases between. There are 13 residues in the CDR3. The germline CDR1 and CDR2 sequences are LNHDA and SQIVND (reference sequence). CDR3 in amino acids: CASSNANTGELFF. The CDR3, as DNA: TGTGCCAGTAGTAACGCGAACACCGGGGAGCTGTTTTTT.

The rearrangement joins TRBV18 to TRBJ2-1, with a weak D call TRBD1 (5 bases). Germline V CDR1 and CDR2: KGHSH, LQKENI. V was shortened by 3 bases and J by 2 bases, with 8 bases between the two germline ends. This CDR3 has 14 residues. The CDR3 loop reads CASSPQGTYNEQFF. CDR3 sequence (DNA): TGTGCCAGCTCACCCCAGGGTACCTACAATGAGCAGTTCTTC.

This chain connects TRBV9 to TRBJ2-3; weak D call: TRBD1 (5 bases). V was pared by 0 bases and J by 2 bases, with 7 bases between. The CDR3 has 14 amino acids. Looked up from germline, CDR1 is SGDLS and CDR2 is YYNGEE. The CDR3 protein is CASSVAGLTDTQYF. As DNA, the CDR3 is TGTGCCAGCAGCGTAGCAGGGCTCACAGATACGCAGTATTTT.

The genes are TRBV5-4 and TRBJ2-5, with 8 positions matching TRBD2. Trimming removed 2 bases from V and 4 bases from J; junction bases left unmatched: 4. CDR3 size: 14 residues. Germline CDR1 reads SGHNT; CDR2 reads YYREEE (reference sequence). The CDR3 sequence is CASSLAGEGETQYF. The CDR3 coding sequence is TGTGCCAGCAGCTTAGCGGGGGAGGGAGAGACCCAGTACTTC.

V gene TRBV5-1 combines with J gene TRBJ1-1, with D maybe TRBD1 (5 bases). Trimming took off 4 bases at V and 1 base at J, with 11 bases between the two ends. Germline V gives CDR1 SGHRS, CDR2 YFSETQ. This CDR3 comprises 14 residues. For the CDR3, the DNA is TGCGCCAGCAGCGGGGGACCGCCGAACACTGAAGCTTTCTTT. As protein: CASSGGPPNTEAFF.

The chain carries TRBV9 and TRBJ2-5, with 11 bases lining up with TRBD2. J was trimmed by 7 bases and V by 0 bases; bases with no gene match: 8. Germline lookup yields CDR1 SGDLS and CDR2 YYNGEE. This CDR3 is built from 16 residues. The CDR3 reads CASSVGPSGGTGTQYF. DNA for the CDR3: TGTGCCAGCAGCGTAGGTCCTAGCGGGGGGACCGGGACCCAGTACTTC.

V usage is TRBV19 and J usage is TRBJ2-7, with D perhaps matching TRBD1 (6 bases). The V gene lost 5 bases and the J gene lost 0 bases, with 26 bases spanning the gap. Germline CDR1 and CDR2: LNHDA and SQIVND (reference sequence). The CDR3 runs 19 residues. The CDR3 DNA sequence: TGTGCCAGTAGTCCCCGATTAGGGCAGGGGCCAGCGAGCTCCTACGAGCAGTACTTC. Amino acid sequence: CASSPRLGQGPASSYEQYF.